A selection of T cell receptor beta chains follows, all from one sample in a study of T cells in Graves' hyperthyroidism and ophthalmopathy. A single record per CDR3 protein comes from TCRdb applying MiXCR to the multiplex PCR reads. This sample carries about 720,000 distinct CDR3 sequences, approximately 16% of them seen once, and the ten largest clones take around 7.7%. The sample consisted of blood. The receptor source for this set is a man aged 18 to 30 with Graves' hyperthyroidism. Each CDR3 is given with its conserved first and last residue. The order of the fields is V gene, J gene, CDR3 protein.

TRBV6-2/TRBV6-3	TRBJ2-5	CASSYRTSGTAYF
TRBV5-1	TRBJ2-5	CASSLAGTGEETQYF
TRBV5-1	TRBJ1-1	CASSLAGVGNTEAFF
TRBV12-5	TRBJ2-7	CASGFIAGPSYEQYF
TRBV5-1	TRBJ1-1	CASSLVGQGDFF
TRBV12-3/TRBV12-4	TRBJ2-7	CASSDRQGPAFHEQYF
TRBV10-3	TRBJ1-5	CAISEWESNQPQHF
TRBV30	TRBJ1-6	CAWSGDRRNSPLHF
TRBV7-8	TRBJ2-7	CASSLVGPPAYEQYF
TRBV27	TRBJ2-5	CASSSSLAGGVETQYF
TRBV6-5	TRBJ2-7	CASSYAGGKETYEQYF
TRBV28	TRBJ2-3	CASGASGRGGTDTQYF
TRBV12-5	TRBJ2-2	CASGTSGPTGELFF
TRBV30	TRBJ2-7	CAGGRGHQYF
TRBV12-5	TRBJ1-1	CASGGRELTTEAFF
TRBV20-1	TRBJ2-7	CSARGVGGQYF
TRBV27	TRBJ2-7	CASNLAGRPYEQYF
TRBV11-3	TRBJ1-1	CASSQGQGNTEAFF
TRBV19	TRBJ1-2	CASSINRDYGYTF
TRBV28	TRBJ1-5	CASSLVQRQGHNQPQHF
TRBV20-1	TRBJ2-3	CSAGLSGRLDTQYF
TRBV5-6	TRBJ2-3	CASSDIRVRPGAQYF
TRBV10-3	TRBJ2-3	CAIRGQNTDTQYF